This T cell receptor beta chain stems from a study of beta chain features in type 1 diabetes. Looking at the study overall: Patient and healthy donor groups were alike in age, gender and cell yields. The study, taken as a whole, reports: TCRB CDR3 length was moderately but significantly reduced in all four CD4+ subsets of Type 1 diabetes patients.

All of the sorted populations showed purity greater than 98%. This clone was observed a handful of times. Its antigen is not identified. The entirety of the isolated RNA underwent reverse transcription, so expressed TCRB transcripts were sequenced. Some clones are missing from TCRdb's copy, which holds only in-frame ones; the method was immunoSEQ multiplex PCR. The table has about half a million clones, about an eighth seen once. The CDR3 runs 13 residues. The V and J ends lost 0 bases and 3 bases respectively, with 8 bases between them. CDR1 is GTSNPN and CDR2 is SVGIG in the germline V gene (reference sequence).

Sequencing used naive CD4+ T cells from blood. The sequence was collected from a woman aged 18-35 years in good health. The chain recombines TRBV30 with TRBJ1-2; tentative D call: TRBD1 (6 bases). CDR3 sequence: CAWSVDRHYGYTF. The CDR3 DNA reads TGTGCCTGGAGTGTAGACAGGCACTATGGCTACACCTTC. The entire variable domain, with the rest obtained from reference TRBV30 and TRBJ1-2, is as follows: SQTIHQWPATLVQPVGSPLSLECTVEGTSNPNLYWYRQAAGRGLQLLFYSVGIGQISSEVPQNLSASRPQDRQFILSSKKLLLSDSGFYLCAWSVDRHYGYTFGSGTRLTVV.